Each of the 22 T cell receptor beta chains below was sequenced from the same sample in a study of shared clonotypes between healthy human individuals. CD45RO-negative, CCR7-positively selected cells formed the naive CD8 fraction, excluding terminally differentiated effector memory CD45RA+ cells. The table came from immunoSEQ multiplex PCR; TCRdb's copy has only in-frame clones and leaves some out. Of 1.5 million to 2.5 million clones detected, about 95% appear once; the ten largest clones hold 1.2%. The sequencing input was naive CD8+ T cells sorted from blood. Receptors were obtained from a man between 18 and 29 years old in good health.

The V gene is TRBV4-1, the J gene TRBJ1-2; D uncertain. V lost 1 base, J lost 4 bases, and 10 bases lay in between. The length of the CDR3 is 14 residues. The V gene's germline CDR1 is MGHRA and CDR2 YSYEKL. This chain's CDR3 is CASSQVGLGYGYTF. The CDR3, as DNA: TGCGCCAGCAGCCAAGTTGGCTTGGGCTATGGCTACACCTTC.

The rearrangement joins TRBV6-9 to TRBJ1-1; D is ambiguous. Trimming removed 4 bases at V and 4 bases at J, with 16 bases between. CDR3 length: 15 amino acids. The V gene's germline CDR1 is MNHGY and CDR2 SVAAGI. CDR3 region: CASSSAGGRITEAFF. The CDR3 nucleotides read TGTGCCAGCAGTTCAGCGGGAGGACGGATCACTGAAGCTTTCTTT.

V is TRBV2 and J is TRBJ1-5; unclear D gene. Trimming took 3 bases from V and 2 from J, leaving 11 bases between them. CDR1 and CDR2 from the germline V gene are SNHLY and FYNNEI. The CDR3 totals 15 residues. The CDR3 DNA reads as TGTGCCAGCAGTGAGCTCTTCCATGGCAATCAGCCCCAGCATTTT. Residues: CASSELFHGNQPQHF.

This clone was seen once. The chain is built from TRBV14 and TRBJ2-7; D perhaps matches TRBD1 (6 bases). The CDR3 has 15 residues. The V end was cut by 3 bases, the J end by 4 bases, with 16 bases between. CDR1 SGHDN and CDR2 FVKESK come from the germline V gene. CDR3 nucleotide sequence: TGTGCCAGCAGCCAGGAGCAGGGGATCGCTTACGAGCAGTACTTC. Translation: CASSQEQGIAYEQYF.

Points on this clone: The junction differs from germline at one of its ends, possibly a read error. The rearrangement joins TRBV7-7 to TRBJ2-1; D unresolved. The CDR3 covers 13 residues. Looked up from germline, CDR1 is SSHAT and CDR2 is FNYEAQ (reference sequence). CDR3 bases: TGTGCTAGCAGCTTTGAAGACGGGAATGAGCAGTTCTTC. This translates into CASSFEDGNEQFF. The variable domain in full, with the rest retrieved from reference TRBV7-7 and TRBJ2-1, is GAGVSQSPRYKVTKRGQDVTLRCDPISSHATLYWYQQALGQGPEFLTYFNYEAQPDKSGLPSDRFSAERPEGSISTLTIQRTEQRDSAMYRCASSFEDGNEQFFGPGTRLTVL.

This chain uses TRBV4-2 with TRBJ2-3; 10 nucleotides align to TRBD2. The CDR3 length is 19 residues. Trimming took 3 bases from V and 4 from J; bases not matched to a gene: 16. From germline, CDR1 is LGHNA and CDR2 YNFKEQ. The CDR3 loop is CASSHDGLAAGGFADTQYF. The CDR3 DNA sequence: TGTGCCAGCAGCCATGATGGACTAGCGGCAGGGGGCTTCGCAGATACGCAGTATTTT.

The chain joins TRBV4-3 to TRBJ2-7; 9 nucleotides agree with TRBD1. The CDR3 covers 18 residues. Trimming took 1 base from V and 1 from J; bases not matched to a gene: 11. CDR1 and CDR2 from the germline V gene are LGHNA and YSLEER. CDR3 amino acids: CASSQGTGEVIGSYEQYF. The CDR3 nucleotides are TGCGCCAGCAGCCAAGGGACAGGGGAAGTTATAGGATCCTACGAGCAGTACTTC.

J is TRBJ1-6 and V is TRBV19; D is unclear. Trimming removed 3 bases at V and 10 bases at J, with 13 bases between. The CDR3 sequence is 14 residues long. The germline V gene encodes CDR1 LNHDA and CDR2 SQIVND (reference sequence). Written as DNA, the CDR3 is TGTGCCAGTAGTATTCCTGACAACAGCTCACCCCTCCACTTT. It yields the protein CASSIPDNSSPLHF.

V gene TRBV7-2 combines with J gene TRBJ2-1; tentatively, D is TRBD2 (6 bases). The CDR3 loop spans 16 amino acids. V was cut by 5 bases and J by 6 bases, with 20 bases left in between. The germline CDR1 and CDR2 sequences are SGHTA and FQGNSA. The CDR3, as DNA: TGTGCCAGCAGCCATCGGGGACTTCCGAGTAGCAATGAGCAGTTCTTC. The encoded protein is CASSHRGLPSSNEQFF.

V and J are TRBV6-1 and TRBJ2-7, with a possible D match to TRBD2 (6 bases). This CDR3 region has 14 residues. V was clipped by 5 bases and J by 6 bases, with 17 bases between them. Germline assignment: CDR1 MNHNS and CDR2 SASEGT. This CDR3 is CASSPWRGWTEQYF. CDR3 coding DNA: TGTGCCAGCAGTCCTTGGAGGGGATGGACCGAGCAGTACTTC.

This clone was counted once. The chain is built from TRBV6-6 and TRBJ2-1; TRBD1 agrees at 10 bases. The CDR3 runs to 14 residues. V shed 6 bases and J 7 bases; nucleotides not matched to a gene: 6. Germline V gene lookup returns CDR1 MNHNY and CDR2 SVGAGI (reference sequence). The CDR3 sequence: CASSQRDRGNEQFF. CDR3 in DNA: TGTGCCAGCAGCCAGCGGGACAGGGGTAATGAGCAGTTCTTC.

The rearrangement uses TRBV6-1 and TRBJ2-7; perhaps TRBD1 as D (6 bases). Germline CDR1 MNHNS, CDR2 SASEGT. V lost 4 bases and J lost 6, with 13 bases in between. The CDR3 totals 13 residues. Here the CDR3 DNA reads TGTGCCAGCAGTGGGGCAGGGGAGCTCGAGCAGTACTTC. Translation gives CASSGAGELEQYF.

V is TRBV28 and J is TRBJ2-3, with D maybe TRBD2 (7 bases). Deletions cut 3 bases from V and 2 bases from J, with 15 bases between. Looked up from germline, CDR1 is MDHEN and CDR2 is SYDVKM. The CDR3 loop spans 16 amino acids. The CDR3 loop is CASSFGGLGTTDTQYF. In DNA form, the CDR3 reads TGTGCCAGCAGTTTCGGGGGGCTGGGAACCACAGATACGCAGTATTTT.

The V and J genes are TRBV7-9 and TRBJ1-2, with D uncertain. V lost 0 bases and J 8 bases, leaving 16 bases between the germline ends. The CDR3 runs to 15 residues. CDR1 is SEHNR and CDR2 is FQNEAQ in the germline V gene (reference sequence). In DNA, the CDR3 is TGTGCCAGCAGCTTAGCTGTGGCCCTCCCGGCCGGCTACACCTTC. Translation: CASSLAVALPAGYTF.

This chain connects TRBV28 to TRBJ2-6; D unclear. The CDR3 is 22 residues long. Germline CDR1 and CDR2: MDHEN and SYDVKM. Trimming removed 7 bases from V and 4 bases from J, with 35 bases in between. The CDR3 sequence is CASTVSTSRTSDERWGANVLTF. The CDR3 DNA sequence: TGTGCCAGCACCGTTTCCACGTCCCGGACGTCAGACGAACGTTGGGGGGCCAACGTCCTGACTTTC. The full variable domain, with the rest looked up from reference TRBV28 and TRBJ2-6, is DVKVTQSSRYLVKRTGEKVFLECVQDMDHENMFWYRQDPGLGLRLIYFSYDVKMKEKGDIPEGYSVSREKKERFSLILESASTNQTSMYLCASTVSTSRTSDERWGANVLTFGAGSRLTVL.

V gene TRBV9 combines with J gene TRBJ1-5; tentative D call: TRBD1 (5 bases). The germline V and J ends were trimmed by 0 bases and 0 bases, with 10 bases remaining between them. CDR1 SGDLS and CDR2 YYNGEE come from the germline V gene. The CDR3 consists of 16 residues. The CDR3: CASSVGGSVSNQPQHF. Written as DNA, the CDR3 is TGTGCCAGCAGCGTAGGGGGGAGCGTTAGCAATCAGCCCCAGCATTTT.

V usage is TRBV7-9 and J usage is TRBJ2-5, with D unclear. V shed 6 bases and J shed 2 bases, with 13 bases lying between them. The CDR3 runs 14 residues. CDR1 and CDR2 from the germline V gene are SEHNR and FQNEAQ (reference sequence). CDR3 sequence: CASSPRSAQETQYF. The CDR3 bases are TGTGCCAGCAGTCCACGAAGTGCACAAGAGACCCAGTACTTC.

This chain connects TRBV2 to TRBJ2-5; TRBD2 might be the D (5 bases). CDR3 size: 16 residues. V lost 0 bases and J 0 bases, leaving 11 bases between the germline ends. Germline V gives CDR1 SNHLY, CDR2 FYNNEI. The DNA of the CDR3 is TGTGCCAGCAGTGAAGCGCTTCGGGGAAACCAAGAGACCCAGTACTTC. Translating gives CASSEALRGNQETQYF.

This clone was seen a single time. The V call is TRBV11-2, the J call TRBJ1-1; D possibly corresponds to TRBD1 (5 bases). With 1 base removed from V and 1 base from J, the gap between germline ends came to 7 bases. Germline V CDR1 and CDR2: SGHAT, FQNNGV. The CDR3 is 14 amino acids. CDR3 sequence: CASSLARANTEAFF. The CDR3 bases are TGTGCCAGCAGCTTAGCCAGGGCGAACACTGAAGCTTTCTTT.

The V gene is TRBV29-1, the J gene TRBJ1-1; no firm D call. CDR3 length equals 18 residues. From germline, CDR1 is SQVTM and CDR2 ANQGSEA. V was pared by 0 bases and J by 1 base, with 21 bases between. CDR3 in amino acids: CSVEDQLTSWVSNTEAFF. As DNA, the CDR3 is TGCAGCGTTGAAGATCAGCTGACGTCTTGGGTATCGAACACTGAAGCTTTCTTT. The full variable domain, in which reference TRBV29-1 and TRBJ1-1 provide the parts outside the CDR3, is SAVISQKPSRDICQRGTSLTIQCQVDSQVTMMFWYRQQPGQSLTLIATANQGSEATYESGFVIDKFPISRPNLTFSTLTVSNMSPEDSSIYLCSVEDQLTSWVSNTEAFFGQGTRLTVV.

This rearrangement joins TRBV10-3 to TRBJ2-1; 12 bases are a match to TRBD2. Germline loops: CDR1 ENHRY, CDR2 SYGVKD. J lost 7 bases, V lost 10 bases, and 8 bases had no gene match. This CDR3 spans 14 amino acids. CDR3 coding DNA: TGTGCCACCGGAGGACTAGCGGGGTTAAATGAGCAGTTCTTC. Protein: CATGGLAGLNEQFF.

V gene TRBV5-5 combines with J gene TRBJ1-1; a possible D gene is TRBD1 (5 bases). CDR3 length equals 16 residues. V dropped 4 bases and J dropped 2 bases, with 18 bases sitting between them. Germline-derived CDR1 and CDR2 are SGHKS and YYEKEE (reference sequence). As DNA, the CDR3 is TGTGCCAGCAGCACAACTCTAGACAGCGTTAACACTGAAGCTTTCTTT. Translated, it gives CASSTTLDSVNTEAFF.